One sample yielded the 27 T cell receptor beta chains listed below, sequenced in a study of neoadjuvant anti-PD-1 for oral cavity cancer (dated by TCRdb to the early 2020s). The protocol used for the library was the immunoSEQ multiplex PCR assay. Here the immuneACCESS table is served through TCRdb, limited to in-frame sequences with V and J called. Missing clones are a known gap in these copies; in checked studies unresolved V genes cover under half, and the rest lacks a known reason. The sample data list approximately 15,000 clones, and approximately 35% of these were observed just once. The ten largest make up 35% to 45% of the sample. What the time point label conveys for this sample: after neoadjuvant nivolumab, at surgical resection. This specimen was tumor tissue, taken after nivolumab (anti-PD-1) treatment. These receptors were taken from a person aged 35 to 85 with oral cavity squamous cell carcinoma.

CDR3 residues: CATSRDPANTEAFF. The CDR3 nucleotides read TGTGCCACCAGCAGAGATCCAGCGAACACTGAAGCTTTCTTT. This rearrangement joins TRBV15 to TRBJ1-1; D call uncertain. The germline V gene encodes CDR1 LNHNV and CDR2 YYDKDF (reference sequence). V lost 0 bases and J 1 base, leaving 6 bases between the germline ends. The CDR3 sequence is 14 residues long.

The V gene is TRBV11-3, the J gene TRBJ1-6; D not resolved. CDR3 length: 17 residues. CDR1 and CDR2 (germline): SGHNT, YENEEA. Trimming cost V 8 bases and J 7 bases, with 24 bases left between them. The CDR3, as DNA: TGTGCCAGCCGCATCAGAGGTAGGCCAGTAAAAAATTCACCCCTCCACTTT. This gives the protein CASRIRGRPVKNSPLHF.

A single count supports this clone. This rearrangement joins TRBV15 to TRBJ1-4; D ambiguous. Trimming left V 0 bases short and J 7 bases short, with 12 bases between. Germline-derived CDR1 and CDR2 are LNHNV and YYDKDF (reference sequence). This CDR3 region has 15 residues. CDR3 sequence reads: CATSRESLMGEKLFF. The DNA of the CDR3 is TGTGCCACCAGCAGAGAATCACTAATGGGTGAAAAACTGTTTTTT.

The chain has TRBV18 and TRBJ2-5; TRBD2 matches 7 bases. CDR3 length: 16 amino acids. Per germline, CDR1 KGHSH and CDR2 LQKENI. V dropped 3 bases and J dropped 4; count of bases not matched to a gene: 11. CDR3 region: CASSPTTPGGRETQYF. The DNA of the CDR3 is TGTGCCAGCTCACCTACAACACCGGGAGGCAGAGAGACCCAGTACTTC.

CDR3 amino acids: CASSPPSPGGGGSYGYTF. Written as DNA, the CDR3 is TGTGCCAGCTCACCACCGTCCCCAGGGGGCGGCGGCAGCTATGGCTACACCTTC. This sequence joins TRBV18 and TRBJ1-2; 8 nucleotides agree with TRBD1. V gave up 0 bases and J gave up 4 bases; unmatched junction bases: 13. CDR3 length: 18 amino acids. CDR1 KGHSH and CDR2 LQKENI come from the germline V gene.

V gene TRBV11-3 combines with J gene TRBJ2-1; tentatively, D is TRBD2 (6 bases). Germline values: CDR1 SGHNT, CDR2 YENEEA. V was pared by 0 bases and J by 8 bases, with 14 bases between. The CDR3 covers 15 residues. The CDR3 here is CASSLDQRGGDEQFF. Written as DNA, the CDR3 is TGTGCCAGCAGCTTAGATCAACGGGGAGGCGATGAGCAGTTCTTC.

In this sample, this clone turned up once. V is TRBV7-8 and J is TRBJ2-7, with a possible D match to TRBD2 (6 bases). The CDR3 sequence is 12 residues long. Looked up from germline, CDR1 is SGHVS and CDR2 is FQNEAQ. V dropped 5 bases and J dropped 4 bases, with 9 bases sitting between them. CDR3 loop: CASSAGPYEQYF. The CDR3 bases are TGTGCCAGCAGCGCGGGACCTTACGAGCAGTACTTC.

By frequency in the sample, this clone is medium-sized. The chain joins TRBV4-2 to TRBJ1-5; D not certain. The germline V gene encodes CDR1 LGHNA and CDR2 YNFKEQ. The CDR3 length is 15 residues. The germline V and J ends were trimmed by 5 bases and 0 bases, with 11 bases remaining between them. CDR3 protein: CASSEGGYSNQPQHF. In DNA, the CDR3 is TGTGCCAGCAGCGAGGGAGGGTATAGCAATCAGCCCCAGCATTTT.

The rearrangement joins TRBV9 to TRBJ1-1, with 8 bases lining up with TRBD1. Trimming took 0 bases from V and 5 from J; bases not matched to a gene: 6. The CDR3 runs to 15 residues. Germline V gene lookup returns CDR1 SGDLS and CDR2 YYNGEE. The CDR3 sequence is CASSVASDRETEAFF. The CDR3, as DNA: TGTGCCAGCAGCGTAGCGTCGGACAGGGAAACTGAAGCTTTCTTT.

This clone was observed a handful of times. The chain couples TRBV19 to TRBJ2-1; tentative D call: TRBD2 (6 bases). This CDR3 has 16 residues. Trimming left V 2 bases short and J 8 bases short, with 19 bases between. Germline V gene lookup returns CDR1 LNHDA and CDR2 SQIVND (reference sequence). The CDR3 sequence: CASSILLTGVSDEQFF. CDR3 DNA sequence: TGTGCCAGTAGTATACTCCTCACGGGGGTCAGCGATGAGCAGTTCTTC.

The CDR3 here is CASSLGTSYGYTF. The CDR3 nucleotides are TGTGCCAGCTCCCTTGGAACCTCCTATGGCTACACCTTC. This chain connects TRBV25-1 to TRBJ1-2; D unresolved. The length of the CDR3 is 13 residues. V was shortened by 8 bases and J by 4 bases, with 14 bases between the two germline ends. Germline assignment: CDR1 MGHDK and CDR2 SYGVNS.

This clone is medium-sized (0.01 to 0.1%) in the sample. J is TRBJ1-2 and V is TRBV9, with D maybe TRBD1 (6 bases). This CDR3 has 15 amino acids. V was trimmed by 3 bases and J by 1 base, leaving 13 bases between them. Germline V gives CDR1 SGDLS, CDR2 YYNGEE. CDR3 loop: CASSARGANNYGYTF. CDR3 nucleotides: TGTGCCAGCAGCGCCAGGGGAGCAAATAACTATGGCTACACCTTC.

This clone is medium-sized by share. This sequence joins TRBV5-1 and TRBJ1-1; D uncertain. The CDR3 contains 14 residues. Germline V gives CDR1 SGHRS, CDR2 YFSETQ. The V and J ends lost 0 bases and 1 base respectively, with 7 bases between them. The CDR3 nucleotides read TGCGCCAGCAGCTTGGCCCACGGGAACACTGAAGCTTTCTTT. It yields the protein CASSLAHGNTEAFF.

The chain joins TRBV29-1 to TRBJ1-1; TRBD1 might be the D (5 bases). Trimming took 7 bases from V and 4 from J, leaving 16 bases between them. The CDR3 totals 13 residues. Germline V gene sequence: CDR1 SQVTM, CDR2 ANQGSEA. The CDR3: CSATLGVGTEAFF. As DNA, the CDR3 is TGCAGCGCAACGTTGGGGGTGGGCACTGAAGCTTTCTTT.

This clone occurred a few times. The chain uses TRBV10-3 and TRBJ1-1; no firm D call. The V gene lost 6 bases and the J gene lost 5 bases, with 16 bases spanning the gap. The CDR3 sequence is 14 residues long. Per the germline V gene, CDR1 is ENHRY and CDR2 is SYGVKD. The CDR3 DNA follows: TGTGCCATCAGCCGTACAGAGTCACGGACTGAAGCTTTCTTT. Residues: CAISRTESRTEAFF.

The CDR3 region has the DNA TGTGCCAGCAGCCAAACAGGGGTTCCCTACGAGCAGTACTTC. It codes for CASSQTGVPYEQYF. The rearrangement uses TRBV7-8 and TRBJ2-7, with 7 positions matching TRBD1. After removal of 5 bases from V and 2 bases from J, the junction contained 6 bases not matched to a gene. The CDR3 sequence is 14 residues long. Germline-derived CDR1 and CDR2 are SGHVS and FQNEAQ.

This clone was recorded a few times. V is TRBV7-2 and J is TRBJ2-1; D not certain. Trimming removed 1 base at V and 5 bases at J, with 6 bases between. Germline values: CDR1 SGHTA, CDR2 FQGNSA. The CDR3 loop spans 13 amino acids. The CDR3 region is CASSLGANNEQFF. The CDR3 nucleotides are TGTGCCAGCAGCTTAGGAGCTAACAATGAGCAGTTCTTC.

This clone has more than one count but fewer than ten. The chain carries TRBV5-8 and TRBJ1-5; D remains ambiguous. In germline, CDR1 is SGHTS, CDR2 YDEGEE. The length of the CDR3 is 15 residues. V was shortened by 0 bases and J by 3 bases, with 10 bases between the two germline ends. The CDR3 loop is CASSLGSLHNQPQHF. The DNA for the CDR3 is TGTGCCAGCAGCTTGGGGTCCCTGCACAATCAGCCCCAGCATTTT.

This clone has only a few counts. The genes are TRBV19 and TRBJ2-1; TRBD1 matches at 9 bases. Germline V gene sequence: CDR1 LNHDA, CDR2 SQIVND (reference sequence). This CDR3 region has 15 residues. The ends lost 5 bases at V and 7 bases at J; junction bases unmatched: 9. The DNA of the CDR3 is TGTGCCAGTAGTGGCCGGGACAGGGTAAAGAATGAGCAGTTCTTC. Translating it yields CASSGRDRVKNEQFF.

V usage is TRBV25-1 and J usage is TRBJ1-1, with a possible D match to TRBD1 (5 bases). V lost 3 bases and J lost 5, with 22 bases in between. Germline values: CDR1 MGHDK, CDR2 SYGVNS. This CDR3 contains 17 residues. CDR3 sequence: CASSDPSSGGTGTEAFF. The CDR3 DNA reads TGTGCCAGCAGTGACCCATCCTCGGGGGGAACGGGGACTGAAGCTTTCTTT.

This chain joins TRBV7-2 and TRBJ2-3; 11 bases match TRBD2. Germline loops: CDR1 SGHTA, CDR2 FQGNSA. Losses at the gene ends were 5 bases for V and 3 bases for J; bases not matched to a gene: 4. The CDR3 is 15 amino acids. The CDR3 here is CASSRLAGHTDTQYF. The DNA for the CDR3 is TGTGCCAGCAGCCGACTAGCGGGGCATACAGATACGCAGTATTTT.

The chain links TRBV13 to TRBJ1-6; D remains ambiguous. CDR1 is PRHDT, CDR2 FYEKMQ, per germline (reference sequence). V lost 0 bases, J lost 17 bases, and 11 bases lay in between. The CDR3 contains 12 residues. The CDR3 spells CASSLGGRGVHF. The CDR3 coding sequence is TGTGCCAGCAGCTTAGGAGGCCGTGGGGTCCACTTT. The full variable domain, completed using reference TRBV13 and TRBJ1-6, is AAGVIQSPRHLIKEKRETATLKCYPIPRHDTVYWYQQGPGQDPQFLISFYEKMQSDKGSIPDRFSAQQFSDYHSELNMSSLELGDSALYFCASSLGGRGVHFGNGTRLTVT.

This clone has more than one count but fewer than ten. The J gene is TRBJ1-6, the V gene TRBV18; 11 bases are shared with TRBD1. Germline CDR1 is KGHSH and CDR2 is LQKENI. The CDR3 extends over 15 amino acids. J gave up 8 bases and V 8 bases, and 8 bases lay outside the gene matches. CDR3 nucleotides: TGTGCCAGCCAATCCGGACAGGGGGCTCATTCACCCCTCCACTTT. This sequence encodes CASQSGQGAHSPLHF.

This clone is medium-sized in the sample. The chain is built from TRBV10-3 and TRBJ2-5; unclear D gene. Trimming took off 3 bases at V and 5 bases at J, with 4 bases between the two ends. The germline CDR1 and CDR2 sequences are ENHRY and SYGVKD. This CDR3 region has 11 residues. The CDR3 sequence is CAISETETQYF. The CDR3 DNA reads as TGTGCCATCAGTGAAACGGAGACCCAGTACTTC.

The gene calls are TRBV15 and TRBJ1-2; the D gene is possibly TRBD1 (6 bases). Germline loops: CDR1 LNHNV, CDR2 YYDKDF (reference sequence). The length of the CDR3 is 14 residues. The V gene lost 5 bases and the J gene lost 6 bases, with 16 bases spanning the gap. CDR3 DNA: TGTGCCACCAGCGGACTACAGGGAATCAATGGCTACACCTTC. It specifies CATSGLQGINGYTF.

The gene calls are TRBV25-1 and TRBJ2-5; TRBD1 might be the D (6 bases). This CDR3 has 16 residues. Trimming took 4 bases from V and 2 from J, leaving 17 bases between them. Germline V gene sequence: CDR1 MGHDK, CDR2 SYGVNS. The CDR3 DNA reads as TGTGCCAGCAGTGCCCGCGCCTCCGGGACACAAGAGACCCAGTACTTC. Amino acid sequence: CASSARASGTQETQYF.

This clone came up a few times. The chain links TRBV11-2 to TRBJ1-4; no firm D call. Trimming left V 3 bases short and J 6 bases short, with 14 bases between. This CDR3 region has 15 residues. Germline V CDR1 and CDR2: SGHAT, FQNNGV. This chain's CDR3 is CASSFSEGRDEKLFF. The CDR3 DNA reads as TGTGCCAGCAGCTTTTCAGAAGGGCGGGATGAAAAACTGTTTTTT. The entire variable domain, with the rest obtained from reference TRBV11-2 and TRBJ1-4, is as follows: EAGVAQSPRYKIIEKRQSVAFWCNPISGHATLYWYQQILGQGPKLLIQFQNNGVVDDSQLPKDRFSAERLKGVDSTLKIQPAKLEDSAVYLCASSFSEGRDEKLFFGSGTQLSVL.